The 6 T cell receptor beta chains listed next were all sequenced from one sample in a study of T cell repertoires in cytomegalovirus infection. TCRdb reprocessed the reads with MiXCR, giving one entry per CDR3 protein. This sample has 650,000 to 850,000 distinct CDR3 sequences; approximately 32% occur once, and the top ten carry 10% to 15%. Their antigens remain unidentified. This specimen was cultured CD8+ T cells from PBMCs, taken from culture after CMV antigen stimulation. The receptors were gathered from a human donor in good health (CMV status not recorded). Some clones in this sample may be carry-over from other donors' samples.

In this sample, this clonotype turned up a few times. The rearrangement uses TRBV28 and TRBJ2-7; TRBD2 aligns across 12 bases. Germline CDR1 reads MDHEN; CDR2 reads SYDVKM. J lost 6 bases, V lost 5 bases, and 8 bases had no gene match. CDR3 size: 15 residues. The CDR3 protein is CASSELAGGPIEQYV. For the CDR3, the DNA is TGTGCCAGCAGTGAGCTAGCGGGGGGGCCCATCGAGCAGTACGTC.

This clonotype appeared a few times. The chain carries TRBV28 and TRBJ1-1; D is possibly TRBD1 (6 bases). The ends were cut back, 7 bases at V and 5 bases at J, with 17 bases in the middle. This CDR3 has 14 amino acids. The V gene's germline CDR1 is MDHEN and CDR2 SYDVKM. CDR3: CASNTRTGWTEAFF. The CDR3 DNA sequence: TGTGCCAGCAATACCCGAACAGGGTGGACTGAAGCTTTCTTT.

This clonotype has more than one count but fewer than ten. The chain employs TRBV7-9 and TRBJ2-3; TRBD1 might be the D (5 bases). Trimming took off 8 bases at V and 2 bases at J, with 17 bases between the two ends. The CDR3 is 15 residues long. Germline V lookup: CDR1 SEHNR, CDR2 FQNEAQ (reference sequence). CDR3 sequence: CASGQLGATTDTQYF. CDR3 nucleotide sequence: TGTGCCAGCGGACAATTAGGGGCCACCACAGATACGCAGTATTTT.

J is TRBJ2-1 and V is TRBV19, with D perhaps TRBD2 (6 bases). Trimming removed 6 bases from V and 8 bases from J, with 14 bases in between. The CDR3 loop spans 13 amino acids. Germline V CDR1 and CDR2: LNHDA, SQIVND (reference sequence). The DNA for the CDR3 is TGTGCCAGTAGGGAGTTGGCGGGGTATGAGCAGTTCTTC. Translated: CASRELAGYEQFF.

This clonotype has only a few counts. CDR3 loop: CASSQARGANTEAFF. The CDR3 region has the DNA TGCGCCAGCAGCCAAGCGCGGGGCGCGAACACTGAAGCTTTCTTT. The rearrangement uses TRBV4-3 and TRBJ1-1, with D possibly being TRBD1 (5 bases). The germline gives CDR1 LGHNA, CDR2 YSLEER. The ends were cut back, 1 base at V and 1 base at J, with 10 bases in the middle. The CDR3 sequence is 15 residues long.

The chain combines TRBV6-5 with TRBJ2-7, with D perhaps assigned TRBD1 or TRBD2 (5 bases each). V lost 0 bases to trimming and J lost 2 bases, with 14 bases between them. Germline V lookup: CDR1 MNHEY, CDR2 SVGAGI. This CDR3 spans 16 amino acids. CDR3 nucleotide sequence: TGTGCCAGCAGTTACTCGCGGACATTCGGGACCTACGAGCAGTACTTC. It is translated as CASSYSRTFGTYEQYF.